A single sample is the source of the 7 T cell receptor beta chains below, sequenced in a study of T cells in Graves' hyperthyroidism and ophthalmopathy. It was RNA transcripts that yielded the amplified TCR beta CDR3 regions. First-round RT-PCR with HTBI primers amplified the TCR CDR3 region. Each CDR3 protein is one row after TCRdb ran MiXCR on the multiplex PCR reads. The table includes a few hundred thousand distinct CDR3 sequences, 35% to 55% detected once. The sequencing input was peripheral blood or thyroid tissue (not recorded which). These receptors all stem from a woman under 30 with Graves' hyperthyroidism.

Ten or more counts support this clonotype. The chain couples TRBV7-2 to TRBJ2-5, with TRBD2 matching over 12 bases. This CDR3 region has 16 residues. Germline lookup yields CDR1 SGHTA and CDR2 FQGNSA. V was pared by 4 bases and J by 5 bases, with 8 bases of the junction left unmatched. DNA of the CDR3: TGTGCCAGCAGCTGGGCGACTAGCGGGAGAAGGGAGACCCAGTACTTC. Its translation: CASSWATSGRRETQYF.

The J gene is TRBJ2-2, the V gene TRBV12-3 or TRBV12-4, with 7 nucleotides matching TRBD1. The J segment lost 3 bases and the V segment lost 6 bases, leaving 7 bases of the junction unmatched. The CDR3 extends over 15 amino acids. DNA for the CDR3: TGTGCCAGCAGCTGGACAGGATCCGACACCGGGGAGCTGTTTTTT. It specifies CASSWTGSDTGELFF.

Points on this clonotype: The CDR3 does not end in the conserved phenylalanine or tryptophan, so this is likely a read error. The limits of the CDR3 on the DNA are not certain, so only TCRdb's listed CDR3 is given. The V call is TRBV6-6, the J call TRBJ1-4; TRBD1, the table's D call, was not compared with the DNA. Counting both end residues, the CDR3 totals 9 amino acids. Germline V CDR1 and CDR2: MNHNY, SVGAGI (reference sequence). CDR3 sequence: CASSYSGGD.

This clonotype was counted a few times. The gene calls are TRBV2 and TRBJ2-7; TRBD1 aligns across 8 bases. V shed 5 bases and J 4 bases; nucleotides not matched to a gene: 13. The V gene's germline CDR1 is SNHLY and CDR2 FYNNEI. The CDR3 runs 16 residues. The DNA for the CDR3 is TGTGCCAGCAGTTTATCCCAGGGACAGGCATTGTACGAGCAGTACTTC. Translated, it gives CASSLSQGQALYEQYF.

This clonotype appeared many times. The chain employs TRBV20-1 and TRBJ2-7; possible D gene TRBD1, 6 bases. Trimming cost V 0 bases and J 1 base, with 10 bases left between them. The CDR3 has 14 residues. CDR1 and CDR2 (germline): DFQATT, SNEGSKA (reference sequence). The CDR3 sequence is CSARDKGQSYEQYF. The CDR3 nucleotides read TGCAGTGCTAGAGATAAGGGACAATCCTACGAGCAGTACTTC.

This clonotype was seen ten or more times. The chain has TRBV6-6 and TRBJ1-5; TRBD1 agrees at 8 bases. Germline V gene lookup returns CDR1 MNHNY and CDR2 SVGAGI (reference sequence). The CDR3 spans 15 residues. The V segment lost 2 bases and the J segment 6 bases; nucleotides outside the gene matches: 6. The CDR3, as DNA: TGTGCCAGCAGTTACCTTGGGACAGGTGCTCAGCCCCAGCATTTT. Amino acid sequence: CASSYLGTGAQPQHF.

This clonotype was detected ten times or more. The V gene is TRBV12-3 or TRBV12-4, the J gene TRBJ2-7; D is possibly TRBD1 (6 bases). This CDR3 region has 13 residues. Trimming stripped 5 bases from V and 5 bases from J, with 13 bases between. This CDR3 is CASSPRDIDEQYF. The CDR3 bases are TGTGCCAGCAGTCCCCGGGACATAGACGAGCAGTACTTC.